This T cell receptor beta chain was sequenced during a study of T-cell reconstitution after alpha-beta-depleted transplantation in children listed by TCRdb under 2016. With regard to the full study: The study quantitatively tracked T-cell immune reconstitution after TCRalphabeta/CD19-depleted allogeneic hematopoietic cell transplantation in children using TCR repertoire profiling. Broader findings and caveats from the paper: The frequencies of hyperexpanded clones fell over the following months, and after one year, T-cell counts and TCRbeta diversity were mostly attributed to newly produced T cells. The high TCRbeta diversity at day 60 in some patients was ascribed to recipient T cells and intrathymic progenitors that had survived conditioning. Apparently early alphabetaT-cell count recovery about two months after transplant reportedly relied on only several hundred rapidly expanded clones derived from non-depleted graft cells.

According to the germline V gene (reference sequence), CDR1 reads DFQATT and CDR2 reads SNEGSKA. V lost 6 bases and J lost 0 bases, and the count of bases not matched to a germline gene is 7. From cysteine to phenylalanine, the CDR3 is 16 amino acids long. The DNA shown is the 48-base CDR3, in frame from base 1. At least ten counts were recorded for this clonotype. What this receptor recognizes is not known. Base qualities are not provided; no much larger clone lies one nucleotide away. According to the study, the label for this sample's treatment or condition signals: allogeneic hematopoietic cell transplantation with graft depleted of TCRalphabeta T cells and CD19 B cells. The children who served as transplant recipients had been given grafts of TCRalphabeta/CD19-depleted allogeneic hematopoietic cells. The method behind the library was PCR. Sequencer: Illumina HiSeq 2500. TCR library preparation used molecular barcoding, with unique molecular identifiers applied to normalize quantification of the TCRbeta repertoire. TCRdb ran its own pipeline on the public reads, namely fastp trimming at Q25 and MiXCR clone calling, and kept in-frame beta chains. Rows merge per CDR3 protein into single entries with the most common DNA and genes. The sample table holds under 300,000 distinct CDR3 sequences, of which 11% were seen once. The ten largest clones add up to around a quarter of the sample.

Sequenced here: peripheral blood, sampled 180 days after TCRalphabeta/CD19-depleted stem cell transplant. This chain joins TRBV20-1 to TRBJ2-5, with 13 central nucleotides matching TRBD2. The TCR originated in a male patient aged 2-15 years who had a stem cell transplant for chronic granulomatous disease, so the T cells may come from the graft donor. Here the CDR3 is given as CSADGTSGDNQETQYF. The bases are TGCAGTGCCGATGGGACTAGCGGGGATAACCAAGAGACCCAGTACTTC.